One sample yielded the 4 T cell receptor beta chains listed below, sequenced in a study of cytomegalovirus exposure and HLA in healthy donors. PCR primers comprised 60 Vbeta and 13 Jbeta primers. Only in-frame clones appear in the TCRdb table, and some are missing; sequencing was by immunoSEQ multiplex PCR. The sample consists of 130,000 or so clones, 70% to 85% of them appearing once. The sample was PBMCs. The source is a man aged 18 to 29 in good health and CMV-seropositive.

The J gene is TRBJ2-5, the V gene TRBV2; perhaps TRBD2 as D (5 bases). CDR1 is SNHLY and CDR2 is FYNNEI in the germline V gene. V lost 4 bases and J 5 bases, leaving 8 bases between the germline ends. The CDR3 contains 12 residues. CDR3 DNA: TGTGCCAGCAGTGCCTTAGCGGAGACCCAGTACTTC. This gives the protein CASSALAETQYF.

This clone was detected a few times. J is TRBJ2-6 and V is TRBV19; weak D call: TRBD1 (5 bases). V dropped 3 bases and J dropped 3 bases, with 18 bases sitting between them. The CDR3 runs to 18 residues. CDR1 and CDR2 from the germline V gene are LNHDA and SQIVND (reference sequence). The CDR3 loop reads CASSIGASWSGGANVLTF. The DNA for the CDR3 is TGTGCCAGTAGTATTGGGGCAAGTTGGTCGGGTGGGGCCAACGTCCTGACTTTC.

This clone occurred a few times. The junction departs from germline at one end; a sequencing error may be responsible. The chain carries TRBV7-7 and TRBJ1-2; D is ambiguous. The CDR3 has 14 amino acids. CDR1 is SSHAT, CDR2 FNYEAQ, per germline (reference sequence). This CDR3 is CASSPLSANYGYTF. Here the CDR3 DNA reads TGTGCTAGCAGCCCATTATCCGCGAACTATGGCTACACCTTC.

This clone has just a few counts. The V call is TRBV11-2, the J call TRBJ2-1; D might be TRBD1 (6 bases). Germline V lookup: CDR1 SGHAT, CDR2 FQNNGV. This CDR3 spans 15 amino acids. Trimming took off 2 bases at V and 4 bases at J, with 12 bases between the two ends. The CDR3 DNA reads TGTGCCAGCAGCTTACAGGGGCACCGATACAATGAGCAGTTCTTC. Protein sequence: CASSLQGHRYNEQFF.